This T cell receptor beta chain was captured in a study of spatial heterogeneity in lung cancer. Study results and limitations: Resection saw ubiquitous expanded tumor TCRs appear in blood more than follow-up did.

A word on this clonotype: Antigen: not known.

Trimming took off 7 bases at V and 0 bases at J, with 12 bases between the two ends. The CDR3 loop spans 14 amino acids. Looked up from germline, CDR1 is MDHEN and CDR2 is SYDVKM. Each CDR3 protein gets one entry after TCRdb re-called the 5' RACE reads with MiXCR. The sample records 40,000 to 50,000 distinct CDR3 sequences, less than 9% being singletons. The time point denotes: sample taken at primary tumor resection. Unsorted whole RNA of tumor, nontumor lung or frozen PBMC was sequenced. The cohort: 70 to 75 early-stage, untreated non-small cell lung cancer patients. This receptor was identified in a female donor with early-stage non-small cell lung cancer. The sequences come from PBMCs, collected at surgery. This rearrangement joins TRBV28 to TRBJ1-2, with D possibly being TRBD1 (6 bases). The CDR3 sequence is CASIWGGSNYGYTF. Here the CDR3 DNA reads TGTGCCAGCATTTGGGGGGGCTCTAACTATGGCTACACCTTC.